This T cell receptor beta chain originates from a study of T-cell memory formation after mild COVID-19. Details on this clonotype: Its antigen is unknown.

Using constant-segment primers, 5'RACE produced TCR alpha and TCR beta cDNA libraries carrying sample barcodes and UMIs. Each CDR3 protein is one row after TCRdb ran MiXCR on the 5' RACE reads. This table holds hundreds of thousands of distinct CDR3 sequences, around a quarter found once. Study findings and constraints: Second-wave clones with a day 37 peak had unconfirmed SARS-CoV-2 specificity.

The clonotype originates from an adult woman who had mild COVID-19 (a few samples of this study predate the infection). Cell type and time point are not known. What was sequenced was PBMCs or a T cell subset sorted from them (not recorded which).

This CDR3 is CATSRDNRDSPLHF. In DNA, the CDR3 is TGTGCCACCAGCAGAGATAACAGGGACTCACCCCTCCACTTT. V and J are TRBV15 and TRBJ1-6; TRBD1 might be the D (6 bases). The CDR3 runs to 14 residues. CDR1 and CDR2 (germline): LNHNV, YYDKDF (reference sequence). Trimming removed 0 bases from V and 10 bases from J, with 10 bases in between.